These T cell receptor beta chains were read from a single sample in a study of cytomegalovirus exposure and HLA in healthy donors. Method: immunoSEQ multiplex PCR; TCRdb's copy keeps in-frame clones and lacks some. Of some 140,000 clones in the sample, just under 85% are singletons; the top ten hold roughly 27%. Sequencing was carried out using PBMCs. The receptors here all came from a man under 40 in good health and CMV-seropositive. CDR3s include the opening cysteine and the closing phenylalanine or tryptophan. D genes are given only for firm matches. Some rows mark clone size as missing; the rest say once, few, many or name a class of expanded clone.

v_gene: TRBV7-9; d_gene: -; abundance: -; CDR3aa: CASSLTGMKDTEAFF
v_gene: TRBV2; d_gene: -; abundance: few; CDR3aa: CASSEFGGLYGYTF
v_gene: TRBV7-8; d_gene: -; abundance: -; CDR3aa: CASSLEALQGTHEQYF
v_gene: TRBV5-1; d_gene: TRBD1; abundance: -; CDR3aa: CASSLELSGTGSDEQYF
v_gene: TRBV7-2; d_gene: TRBD2; abundance: few; CDR3aa: CASSPLEAGFEQYF
v_gene: TRBV10-3; d_gene: TRBD2; abundance: -; CDR3aa: CASRSGLAGTDTQYF
v_gene: TRBV19; d_gene: -; abundance: -; CDR3aa: CASRTRNEKLFF
v_gene: TRBV7-9; d_gene: -; abundance: -; CDR3aa: CASMRQNTEAFF
v_gene: TRBV5-1; d_gene: TRBD1; abundance: -; CDR3aa: CASSLGQGKQETQYF
v_gene: TRBV5-6; d_gene: -; abundance: -; CDR3aa: CASGEGGVSSISNQPQHF
v_gene: TRBV5-1; d_gene: TRBD1; abundance: -; CDR3aa: CASSLAGQGSYEQYF
v_gene: TRBV7-8; d_gene: -; abundance: -; CDR3aa: CASSSNRNNYGYTF
v_gene: TRBV6-4; d_gene: -; abundance: many; CDR3aa: CASSESDYGEQYF
v_gene: TRBV6-1; d_gene: TRBD1; abundance: -; CDR3aa: CASSVQSGTGSDEQYF
v_gene: TRBV27; d_gene: -; abundance: -; CDR3aa: CASSRSRVAGKYF
v_gene: TRBV6-4; d_gene: TRBD2; abundance: -; CDR3aa: CASATIAGVVSEQFF
v_gene: TRBV11-1; d_gene: TRBD1; abundance: -; CDR3aa: CASSLAVAGGRADTQYF
v_gene: TRBV7-8; d_gene: TRBD1; abundance: -; CDR3aa: CASSLRQGAVVQYF
v_gene: TRBV10-3; d_gene: TRBD1; abundance: -; CDR3aa: CAISTGGGNQPQHF
v_gene: TRBV7-9; d_gene: TRBD1; abundance: -; CDR3aa: CASSPRTGVNTGELFF
v_gene: TRBV4-2; d_gene: TRBD1; abundance: -; CDR3aa: CASSQSDRNGDTQYF
v_gene: TRBV4-3; d_gene: TRBD1; abundance: -; CDR3aa: CASSPRPGGLNTEAFF
v_gene: TRBV5-4; d_gene: TRBD1; abundance: -; CDR3aa: CASSPRRAGGYGYTF
v_gene: TRBV19; d_gene: TRBD2; abundance: -; CDR3aa: CASSWRLAGEQYF
v_gene: TRBV5-1; d_gene: TRBD2; abundance: -; CDR3aa: CASSLASGGPSSYNEQFF
v_gene: TRBV5-1; d_gene: -; abundance: few; CDR3aa: CASGEVYGYTF
v_gene: TRBV9; d_gene: -; abundance: -; CDR3aa: CASSETGYGYTF
v_gene: TRBV27; d_gene: -; abundance: -; CDR3aa: CASAQRPREVGYYGYTF
v_gene: TRBV9; d_gene: TRBD1; abundance: -; CDR3aa: CASSVGGQGLSEQYF